These 29 T cell receptor beta chains share one sample of origin, sequenced in a study of blood T cell repertoires in COVID-19. Assay used: immunoSEQ multiplex PCR; TCRdb lists only in-frame clones, some missing. The sample yields about 270,000 clones, about 90% seen once. What was sequenced was peripheral blood. Source of these receptors: a young adult with COVID-19, enrolled during active disease.

The J gene is TRBJ2-3, the V gene TRBV7-9; 7 positions agree with TRBD2. This CDR3 spans 16 amino acids. The germline CDR1 and CDR2 sequences are SEHNR and FQNEAQ (reference sequence). V dropped 5 bases and J dropped 4; count of bases not matched to a gene: 12. CDR3 residues: CASSISGTAEADTQYF. Written as DNA, the CDR3 is TGTGCCAGCAGCATAAGCGGGACCGCAGAGGCAGATACGCAGTATTTT. Using reference TRBV7-9 and TRBJ2-3 for the parts outside the CDR3, the full variable domain is DTGVSQNPRHKITKRGQNVTFRCDPISEHNRLYWYRQTLGQGPEFLTYFQNEAQLEKSRLLSDRFSAERPKGSFSTLEIQRTEQGDSAMYLCASSISGTAEADTQYFGPGTRLTVL.

The V and J genes are TRBV2 and TRBJ2-5, with D perhaps matching TRBD2 (6 bases). The CDR3 length is 15 residues. Trimming removed 6 bases at V and 5 bases at J, with 19 bases between. CDR1 and CDR2 from the germline V gene are SNHLY and FYNNEI. CDR3 region: CASRATTTGGETQYF. The CDR3 DNA reads as TGTGCCAGCAGAGCTACTACTACTGGGGGGGAGACCCAGTACTTC.

The chain employs TRBV6-5 and TRBJ1-1; no clear D. Trimming left V 2 bases short and J 8 bases short, with 12 bases between. The CDR3 loop spans 13 amino acids. CDR1 and CDR2 from the germline V gene are MNHEY and SVGAGI. The CDR3 nucleotides are TGTGCCAGCAGTTACGGAGGGTCATTCGAAGCTTTCTTT. Translating it yields CASSYGGSFEAFF.

The rearrangement joins TRBV4-3 to TRBJ1-4; possibly TRBD1 for D (6 bases). The CDR3 totals 15 residues. The V gene lost 0 bases and the J gene lost 7 bases, with 12 bases spanning the gap. Germline CDR1 reads LGHNA; CDR2 reads YSLEER. CDR3 bases: TGCGCCAGCAGCCAAGAGGGGGGGGGCCTTGAAAAACTGTTTTTT. Its protein is CASSQEGGGLEKLFF.

The rearrangement joins TRBV25-1 to TRBJ1-1, with 8 bases aligning to TRBD1. Germline V CDR1 and CDR2: MGHDK, SYGVNS. CDR3 length: 13 amino acids. J was trimmed by 3 bases and V by 6 bases; bases with no gene match: 3. The CDR3 coding sequence is TGTGCCAGCAGGAACAGGGGGGACACTGAAGCTTTCTTT. It specifies CASRNRGDTEAFF.

The rearrangement uses TRBV27 and TRBJ1-1; no reliable D call. The CDR3 totals 13 residues. V was pared by 2 bases and J by 6 bases, with 10 bases between. In germline, CDR1 is MNHEY, CDR2 SMNVEV (reference sequence). The CDR3 nucleotides read TGTGCCAGCAGTTTAAGAAGAGCACCTGAAGCTTTCTTT. This encodes CASSLRRAPEAFF.

The CDR3 sequence: CASSSLAGGNEQFF. CDR3 DNA sequence: TGTGCCAGCAGTAGCCTAGCGGGAGGCAATGAGCAGTTCTTC. The chain combines TRBV27 with TRBJ2-1; TRBD2 matches 11 bases. There are 14 residues in the CDR3. The J segment lost 6 bases and the V segment lost 5 bases, leaving 3 bases of the junction unmatched. Germline CDR1 is MNHEY and CDR2 is SMNVEV (reference sequence).

The V call is TRBV27, the J call TRBJ1-1, with a tentative D call TRBD1 (6 bases). V was clipped by 2 bases and J by 3 bases, with 16 bases between them. This CDR3 has 16 residues. Germline V gene lookup returns CDR1 MNHEY and CDR2 SMNVEV (reference sequence). CDR3 loop: CASSLVMGASDTEAFF. The CDR3 DNA reads as TGTGCCAGCAGTTTAGTGATGGGGGCTTCGGACACTGAAGCTTTCTTT.

Note on this clone: This sample also contains other DNA sequences that code for the same CDR3. The rearrangement links TRBV4-1 to TRBJ1-5; 9 bases agree with TRBD1. Trimming at V came to 1 base and at J to 4 bases, leaving 2 bases not matched to a gene. The CDR3 loop spans 15 amino acids. CDR1 and CDR2 (germline): MGHRA, YSYEKL. In DNA form, the CDR3 reads TGCGCCAGCAGCCAAGGACAGGGGGGGAATCAGCCCCAGCATTTT. Translation: CASSQGQGGNQPQHF.

The chain links TRBV10-3 to TRBJ2-7; D might be TRBD2 (6 bases). V shed 9 bases and J shed 4 bases, with 13 bases lying between them. Germline loops: CDR1 ENHRY, CDR2 SYGVKD. The CDR3 length is 12 residues. CDR3 coding DNA: TGTGCCATGGCGGGGAGGTGGTACGAGCAGTACTTC. Translated, it gives CAMAGRWYEQYF.

This clone has more than one count but fewer than ten. V usage is TRBV29-1 and J usage is TRBJ1-1, with a tentative D call TRBD1 (6 bases). The CDR3 sequence is 12 residues long. Looked up from germline, CDR1 is SQVTM and CDR2 is ANQGSEA. V lost 0 bases and J lost 8, with 10 bases in between. The CDR3 reads CSVEDLGAEAFF. For the CDR3, the DNA is TGCAGCGTTGAAGATCTGGGGGCCGAAGCTTTCTTT.

A single count supports this clone. This chain connects TRBV19 to TRBJ1-1; D is unresolved. The germline V gene has CDR1 LNHDA and CDR2 SQIVND (reference sequence). Trimming stripped 7 bases from V and 9 bases from J, with 12 bases between. This CDR3 has 11 residues. This CDR3 is CASKEGSKAFF. CDR3 sequence (DNA): TGTGCCAGTAAGGAGGGATCGAAAGCTTTCTTT.

The chain recombines TRBV4-1 with TRBJ1-1; the match to TRBD1 covers 7 bases. Germline-derived CDR1 and CDR2 are MGHRA and YSYEKL. The V gene end was trimmed by 2 bases and the J gene end by 0 bases; junction bases not matched to a gene: 3. The CDR3 is 15 amino acids. CDR3 nucleotide sequence: TGCGCCAGCAGCCAAAAGGACAGGTTGAACACTGAAGCTTTCTTT. This encodes CASSQKDRLNTEAFF.

The chain joins TRBV7-8 to TRBJ2-7, with D perhaps matching TRBD1 (5 bases). CDR1 SGHVS and CDR2 FQNEAQ come from the germline V gene. The CDR3 length is 16 residues. The ends were cut back, 4 bases at V and 6 bases at J, with 22 bases in the middle. The CDR3, as DNA: TGTGCCAGCAGCTCGCTTGGGGTTCAGGGTTTCGGCGAGCAGTACTTC. This translates into CASSSLGVQGFGEQYF.

The chain uses TRBV19 and TRBJ1-5, with TRBD1 as a possible D gene (5 bases). CDR3 length equals 14 residues. V was pared by 5 bases and J by 4 bases, with 12 bases between. Germline loops: CDR1 LNHDA, CDR2 SQIVND (reference sequence). CDR3 region: CASSWVGGNQPQHF. The CDR3 nucleotides are TGTGCCAGTAGTTGGGTCGGGGGGAATCAGCCCCAGCATTTT.

The rearrangement links TRBV9 to TRBJ1-6; D possibly corresponds to TRBD1 (6 bases). The CDR3 covers 15 residues. In germline, CDR1 is SGDLS, CDR2 YYNGEE. V shed 0 bases and J shed 10 bases, with 14 bases lying between them. In DNA, the CDR3 is TGTGCCAGCAGCGTAGAGAGGGGGTTAGGATCACCCCTCCACTTT. This gives the protein CASSVERGLGSPLHF.

The rearrangement links TRBV24-1 to TRBJ2-1; the D gene is possibly TRBD2 (6 bases). Trimming left V 3 bases short and J 0 bases short, with 14 bases between. CDR1 is KGHDR, CDR2 SFDVKD, per germline. The CDR3 consists of 17 residues. DNA of the CDR3: TGTGCCACCAGTGATCCGATCGCGGGGAGCTCCTACAATGAGCAGTTCTTC. It codes for CATSDPIAGSSYNEQFF.

The chain combines TRBV19 with TRBJ2-7, with 13 bases that match TRBD2. Germline assignment: CDR1 LNHDA and CDR2 SQIVND (reference sequence). Unmatched junction bases numbered 5, after V lost 4 bases and J lost 5 bases. There are 15 residues in the CDR3. CDR3 bases: TGTGCCAGTAGTACGGGACTAGCGGGAACGAACGAGCAGTACTTC. Amino acids: CASSTGLAGTNEQYF.

The chain recombines TRBV4-1 with TRBJ1-2, with no clear D. Trimming cost V 0 bases and J 4 bases, with 12 bases left between them. The CDR3 consists of 15 residues. CDR1 and CDR2 from the germline V gene are MGHRA and YSYEKL. This chain's CDR3 is CASSQDSEIPYGYTF. Written as DNA, the CDR3 is TGCGCCAGCAGCCAAGATAGCGAGATACCCTATGGCTACACCTTC.

The rearrangement uses TRBV4-2 and TRBJ2-3; 14 bases agree with TRBD2. The junction had 3 bases not matched to a gene; V was cut back by 1 base and J by 3 bases. Germline assignment: CDR1 LGHNA and CDR2 YNFKEQ. The CDR3 has 17 residues. DNA of the CDR3: TGTGCCAGCAGCCAAGGGGGACTAGCGGGAGAAACAGATACGCAGTATTTT. Protein: CASSQGGLAGETDTQYF.

The chain couples TRBV6-2 or TRBV6-3 to TRBJ2-7; 9 nucleotides match TRBD1. Germline-derived CDR1 and CDR2 are MNHEY and SVGEGT. The CDR3 loop spans 18 amino acids. Germline trimming cut 5 bases from V and 0 bases from J; bases unmatched to any gene: 14. CDR3 in amino acids: CASSPGQGARRSSYEQYF. CDR3 sequence (DNA): TGTGCCAGCAGTCCGGGACAGGGCGCCCGTAGGAGCTCCTACGAGCAGTACTTC.

The chain is built from TRBV4-2 and TRBJ1-2; possibly TRBD1 for D (5 bases). Germline V gene lookup returns CDR1 LGHNA and CDR2 YNFKEQ. This CDR3 is built from 15 residues. Trimming left V 3 bases short and J 4 bases short, with 15 bases between. CDR3 sequence (DNA): TGTGCCAGCAGCCAGGGAGGGGACTTAGTCTATGGCTACACCTTC. It translates to CASSQGGDLVYGYTF.

This clone was recorded once. The chain has TRBV6-6 and TRBJ1-3; 10 bases are shared with TRBD1. From germline, CDR1 is MNHNY and CDR2 SVGAGI (reference sequence). V trimming: 5 bases; J trimming: 2 bases; junction bases outside the gene matches: 3. The CDR3 has 15 amino acids. The CDR3 is CASSDRGRTGNTIYF. CDR3 DNA sequence: TGTGCCAGCAGTGACAGGGGGCGGACTGGAAACACCATATATTTT.

The CDR3 DNA is TGTGCCAGCAGTGAGGACAGGGGAACAGATACGCAGTATTTT. Translated, it gives CASSEDRGTDTQYF. This chain connects TRBV6-1 to TRBJ2-3; 9 nucleotides line up with TRBD1. Germline V gives CDR1 MNHNS, CDR2 SASEGT. V dropped 3 bases and J dropped 3; count of bases not matched to a gene: 1. The CDR3 covers 14 residues.

This chain links TRBV28 with TRBJ2-2, with a possible D match to TRBD1 (5 bases). Trimming shortened V by 6 bases and J by 3 bases, and 11 bases separated the two germline ends. This CDR3 comprises 14 residues. CDR1 and CDR2 (germline): MDHEN, SYDVKM. The CDR3 DNA is TGTGCCAGCAGGGGGCCGGCGGACACCGGGGAGCTGTTTTTT. Translated: CASRGPADTGELFF.

The V gene is TRBV2, the J gene TRBJ2-7; perhaps TRBD1 as D (6 bases). In germline, CDR1 is SNHLY, CDR2 FYNNEI. This CDR3 contains 12 residues. V lost 7 bases and J lost 3, with 10 bases in between. The CDR3 sequence is CASTGQSYEQYF. CDR3 in DNA: TGTGCCAGCACTGGACAGAGCTACGAGCAGTACTTC.

The count of this clone is one. V usage is TRBV5-4 and J usage is TRBJ1-6; D unresolved. The CDR3 is 15 amino acids. The V and J ends lost 3 bases and 5 bases respectively, with 12 bases between them. Germline V gene data show CDR1 as SGHNT and CDR2 as YYREEE (reference sequence). DNA for the CDR3: TGTGCCAGCAGCTCATACCGGGGAGATAATTCACCCCTCCACTTT. This codes for CASSSYRGDNSPLHF.

V and J are TRBV19 and TRBJ1-2; TRBD1 agrees at 8 bases. Germline values: CDR1 LNHDA, CDR2 SQIVND (reference sequence). The CDR3 has 14 residues. J gave up 4 bases and V 5 bases, and 6 bases lay outside the gene matches. This CDR3 reads CASSPQGAGYGYTF. CDR3 bases: TGTGCCAGTAGTCCCCAGGGGGCTGGCTATGGCTACACCTTC.

This chain connects TRBV7-3 to TRBJ2-6; 7 nucleotides agree with TRBD1. J gave up 3 bases and V 5 bases, and 22 bases lay outside the gene matches. The germline CDR1 and CDR2 sequences are SGHTA and FQGTGA. The CDR3 length is 21 residues. This CDR3 is CASSTWGPTGTQLNGANVLTF. CDR3 sequence (DNA): TGTGCCAGCAGCACTTGGGGTCCGACAGGGACCCAGCTGAATGGGGCCAACGTCCTGACTTTC. The full variable domain, in which reference TRBV7-3 and TRBJ2-6 provide the parts outside the CDR3, is GAGVSQTPSNKVTEKGKYVELRCDPISGHTALYWYRQSLGQGPEFLIYFQGTGAADDSGLPNDRFFAVRPEGSVSTLKIQRTERGDSAVYLCASSTWGPTGTQLNGANVLTFGAGSRLTVL.